The rows below give T cell receptor beta chains drawn from one sample of a study of cytomegalovirus exposure and HLA in healthy donors. Some clones are missing from TCRdb's copy, which holds only in-frame ones; the method was immunoSEQ multiplex PCR. The sample holds 150,000 or so clones; around two thirds are singletons and the top ten take 4.3%. The sequencing input was PBMCs. These receptors came from a man aged 18 to 30 in good health and CMV-seropositive. Both conserved end residues are part of each CDR3. Fields, in order: J gene, V gene, CDR3 length, CDR3 protein.

J gene: TRBJ2-5; V gene: TRBV5-6; CDR3 length: 14; CDR3 protein: CASSPASGIETQYF
J gene: TRBJ1-5; V gene: TRBV19; CDR3 length: 14; CDR3 protein: CASSPGISNQPQHF
J gene: TRBJ2-1; V gene: TRBV6-5; CDR3 length: 15; CDR3 protein: CASSPRDRAYNEQFF
J gene: TRBJ1-5; V gene: TRBV5-8; CDR3 length: 16; CDR3 protein: CASSPKTGGHNQPQHF
J gene: TRBJ1-4; V gene: TRBV6-4; CDR3 length: 14; CDR3 protein: CASSEEPVGGKLFF
J gene: TRBJ1-5; V gene: TRBV5-4; CDR3 length: 14; CDR3 protein: CASSYGPVTGPQHF
J gene: TRBJ1-5; V gene: TRBV28; CDR3 length: 18; CDR3 protein: CASSQRQTLPYSNQPQHF
J gene: TRBJ2-2; V gene: TRBV28; CDR3 length: 15; CDR3 protein: CAIEEAGGGTGELFF
J gene: TRBJ2-2; V gene: TRBV18; CDR3 length: 14; CDR3 protein: CASSPEASGGELFF
J gene: TRBJ2-7; V gene: TRBV5-6; CDR3 length: 13; CDR3 protein: CASSPTGSGEQYF
J gene: TRBJ2-2; V gene: TRBV10-3; CDR3 length: 14; CDR3 protein: CAIRPGQGSGELFF
J gene: TRBJ1-2; V gene: TRBV19; CDR3 length: 14; CDR3 protein: CASSSPGSNYGYTF
J gene: TRBJ2-7; V gene: TRBV28; CDR3 length: 13; CDR3 protein: CASSRGQSVEQYF
J gene: TRBJ1-1; V gene: TRBV7-2; CDR3 length: 15; CDR3 protein: CASSLQQGWNTEAFF
J gene: TRBJ2-5; V gene: TRBV7-6; CDR3 length: 15; CDR3 protein: CASSLAGGEVETQYF
J gene: TRBJ2-5; V gene: TRBV19; CDR3 length: 13; CDR3 protein: CASRGTDQETQYF
J gene: TRBJ1-1; V gene: TRBV7-9; CDR3 length: 13; CDR3 protein: CASSLVGVTEAFF
J gene: TRBJ1-2; V gene: TRBV13; CDR3 length: 14; CDR3 protein: CASSLGQGAYGYTF
J gene: TRBJ1-5; V gene: TRBV6-5; CDR3 length: 13; CDR3 protein: CASSQSGYQPQHF
J gene: TRBJ1-1; V gene: TRBV30; CDR3 length: 15; CDR3 protein: CAWSVRRVLNTEAFF
J gene: TRBJ2-1; V gene: TRBV28; CDR3 length: 15; CDR3 protein: CASSKTGGRYNEQFF
J gene: TRBJ1-2; V gene: TRBV15; CDR3 length: 13; CDR3 protein: CATSSGRNYGYTF
J gene: TRBJ1-2; V gene: TRBV7-3; CDR3 length: 15; CDR3 protein: CASSLTGLSNYGYTF
J gene: TRBJ1-1; V gene: TRBV5-4; CDR3 length: 14; CDR3 protein: CASSPQGRHTEAFF
J gene: TRBJ1-4; V gene: TRBV28; CDR3 length: 14; CDR3 protein: CASSFDRGDEKLFF
J gene: TRBJ2-1; V gene: TRBV6-1; CDR3 length: 13; CDR3 protein: CASSLEAGHEQFF
J gene: TRBJ1-1; V gene: TRBV6-5; CDR3 length: 15; CDR3 protein: CASSSLPYRNTEAFF
J gene: TRBJ2-1; V gene: TRBV19; CDR3 length: 15; CDR3 protein: CASGLAGVVYNEQFF
J gene: TRBJ2-3; V gene: TRBV6-5; CDR3 length: 13; CDR3 protein: CAVQGSWADTQYF
J gene: TRBJ2-1; V gene: TRBV9; CDR3 length: 12; CDR3 protein: CASSPTRGEQFF
J gene: TRBJ1-2; V gene: TRBV10-3; CDR3 length: 16; CDR3 protein: CAISEVGQPTNYGYTF
J gene: TRBJ2-2; V gene: TRBV18; CDR3 length: 13; CDR3 protein: CASSPAGSGELFF
J gene: TRBJ2-6; V gene: TRBV5-4; CDR3 length: 16; CDR3 protein: CASSLGTNAGANVLTF
J gene: TRBJ1-5; V gene: TRBV21-1; CDR3 length: 18; CDR3 protein: CASSKAGSGKGGDQPQHF
J gene: TRBJ1-1; V gene: TRBV7-9; CDR3 length: 12; CDR3 protein: CSSSLGEVEAFF
J gene: TRBJ1-1; V gene: TRBV2; CDR3 length: 14; CDR3 protein: CASRRQGAVAEAFF
J gene: TRBJ2-7; V gene: TRBV28; CDR3 length: 14; CDR3 protein: CASSLQGQPYEQYF
J gene: TRBJ2-7; V gene: TRBV7-7; CDR3 length: 15; CDR3 protein: CASSSLAGGPSEQYF
J gene: TRBJ1-5; V gene: TRBV5-6; CDR3 length: 17; CDR3 protein: CASSQMGLGGSNQPQHF
J gene: TRBJ1-5; V gene: TRBV7-2; CDR3 length: 14; CDR3 protein: CASKRREGNQPQHF
J gene: TRBJ2-5; V gene: TRBV29-1; CDR3 length: 13; CDR3 protein: CSVEEYREETQYF
J gene: TRBJ1-1; V gene: TRBV29-1; CDR3 length: 13; CDR3 protein: CSVASGDLTEAFF
J gene: TRBJ2-3; V gene: TRBV7-9; CDR3 length: 14; CDR3 protein: CASSAGTGLDTQYF
J gene: TRBJ1-4; V gene: TRBV15; CDR3 length: 13; CDR3 protein: CATSRVRVEKLFF
J gene: TRBJ1-2; V gene: TRBV7-2; CDR3 length: 12; CDR3 protein: CASSLAQVGYTF
J gene: TRBJ1-2; V gene: TRBV5-1; CDR3 length: 13; CDR3 protein: CASTSTGGYGYTF
J gene: TRBJ1-1; V gene: TRBV5-4; CDR3 length: 15; CDR3 protein: CASSFLLAGSTEAFF
J gene: TRBJ1-1; V gene: TRBV5-4; CDR3 length: 15; CDR3 protein: CASSFSRGMNTEAFF
J gene: TRBJ2-3; V gene: TRBV5-4; CDR3 length: 16; CDR3 protein: CASSRGLAGGADTQYF
J gene: TRBJ1-2; V gene: TRBV7-2; CDR3 length: 16; CDR3 protein: CASSLDHIRQGIGYTF
J gene: TRBJ2-5; V gene: TRBV7-2; CDR3 length: 14; CDR3 protein: CASSASGGIETQYF
J gene: TRBJ2-7; V gene: TRBV4-2; CDR3 length: 15; CDR3 protein: CASSQIGGRARYQYF
J gene: TRBJ2-7; V gene: TRBV11-2; CDR3 length: 15; CDR3 protein: CASSLEGLVGYEQYF
J gene: TRBJ1-3; V gene: TRBV14; CDR3 length: 15; CDR3 protein: CASSKPGGTGNTIYF
J gene: TRBJ2-5; V gene: TRBV12-5; CDR3 length: 14; CDR3 protein: CASGSGQGGETQYF
J gene: TRBJ1-5; V gene: TRBV28; CDR3 length: 14; CDR3 protein: CASTTGQGDQPQHF
J gene: TRBJ1-1; V gene: TRBV19; CDR3 length: 15; CDR3 protein: CASSLDRGLDTEAFF
J gene: TRBJ1-1; V gene: TRBV18; CDR3 length: 14; CDR3 protein: CASSKGEGNTEAFF
J gene: TRBJ2-1; V gene: TRBV5-4; CDR3 length: 16; CDR3 protein: CASSKSGKYTGGEQFF